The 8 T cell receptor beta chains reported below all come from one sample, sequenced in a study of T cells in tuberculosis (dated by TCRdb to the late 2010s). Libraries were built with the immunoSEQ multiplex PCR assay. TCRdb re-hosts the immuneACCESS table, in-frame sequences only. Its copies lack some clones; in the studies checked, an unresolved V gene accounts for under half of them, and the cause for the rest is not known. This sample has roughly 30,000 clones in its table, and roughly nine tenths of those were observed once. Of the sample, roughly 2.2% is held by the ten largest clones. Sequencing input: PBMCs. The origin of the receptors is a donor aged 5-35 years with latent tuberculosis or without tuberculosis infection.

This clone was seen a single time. CDR3 DNA: TGCGCCAGCAGCTTGGTACCAGAAGCCTACGAGCAGTACTTC. It codes for CASSLVPEAYEQYF. This chain links TRBV5-1 with TRBJ2-7, with D unresolved. CDR3 length: 14 residues. V lost 0 bases to trimming and J lost 2 bases, with 9 bases between them. Germline V gene lookup returns CDR1 SGHRS and CDR2 YFSETQ.

CDR3 nucleotide sequence: TGCAGCGCTGGGGGGGTATCCTACAATGAGCAGTTCTTC. Its translation: CSAGGVSYNEQFF. V is TRBV29-1 and J is TRBJ2-1; TRBD2 agrees at 7 bases. With 7 bases clipped from V and 1 base from J, the junction kept 4 bases outside the gene matches. The CDR3 is made up of 13 amino acids. Germline-derived CDR1 and CDR2 are SQVTM and ANQGSEA.

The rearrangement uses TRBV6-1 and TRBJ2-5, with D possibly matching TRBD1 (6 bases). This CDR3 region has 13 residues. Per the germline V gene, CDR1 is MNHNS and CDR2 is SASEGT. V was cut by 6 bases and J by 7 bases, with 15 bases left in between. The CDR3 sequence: CASRGQLRGTQYF. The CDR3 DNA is TGTGCCAGCAGAGGACAGCTGAGGGGGACCCAGTACTTC.

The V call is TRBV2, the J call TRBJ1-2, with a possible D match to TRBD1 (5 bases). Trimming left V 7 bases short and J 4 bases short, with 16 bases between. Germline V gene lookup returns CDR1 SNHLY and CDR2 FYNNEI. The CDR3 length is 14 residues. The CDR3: CASKQGSWVYGYTF. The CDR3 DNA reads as TGTGCCAGCAAGCAGGGTTCGTGGGTCTATGGCTACACCTTC.

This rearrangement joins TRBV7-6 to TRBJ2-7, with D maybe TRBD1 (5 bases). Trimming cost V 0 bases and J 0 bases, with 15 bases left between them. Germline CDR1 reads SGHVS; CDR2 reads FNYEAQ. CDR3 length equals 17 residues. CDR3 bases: TGTGCCAGCAGCTTAGCGGCCCAGGGATGGAGCTCCTACGAGCAGTACTTC. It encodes CASSLAAQGWSSYEQYF.

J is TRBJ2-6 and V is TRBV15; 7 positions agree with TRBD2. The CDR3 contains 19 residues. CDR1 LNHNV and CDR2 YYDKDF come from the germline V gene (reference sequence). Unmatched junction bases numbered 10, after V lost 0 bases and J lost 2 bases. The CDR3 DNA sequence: TGTGCCACCAGCAGAGACCCCCGGCGGGGGTCCACTGGGGCCAACGTCCTGACTTTC. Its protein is CATSRDPRRGSTGANVLTF.

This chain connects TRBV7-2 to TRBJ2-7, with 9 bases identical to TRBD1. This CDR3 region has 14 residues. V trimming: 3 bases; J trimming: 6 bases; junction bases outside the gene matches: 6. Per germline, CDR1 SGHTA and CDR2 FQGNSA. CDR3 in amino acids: CASSFGQGRREQYF. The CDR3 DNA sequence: TGTGCCAGCAGCTTCGGACAGGGGCGTCGCGAGCAGTACTTC. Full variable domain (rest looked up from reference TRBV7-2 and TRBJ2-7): GAGVSQSPSNKVTEKGKDVELRCDPISGHTALYWYRQSLGQGLEFLIYFQGNSAPDKSGLPSDRFSAERTGGSVSTLTIQRTQQEDSAVYLCASSFGQGRREQYFGPGTRLTVT.

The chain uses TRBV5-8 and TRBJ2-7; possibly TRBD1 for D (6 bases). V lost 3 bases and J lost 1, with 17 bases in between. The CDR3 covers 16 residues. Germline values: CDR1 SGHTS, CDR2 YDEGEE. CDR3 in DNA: TGTGCCAGCAGCTCCTTACAGGGCCAGCGGTCCTACGAGCAGTACTTC. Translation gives CASSSLQGQRSYEQYF.